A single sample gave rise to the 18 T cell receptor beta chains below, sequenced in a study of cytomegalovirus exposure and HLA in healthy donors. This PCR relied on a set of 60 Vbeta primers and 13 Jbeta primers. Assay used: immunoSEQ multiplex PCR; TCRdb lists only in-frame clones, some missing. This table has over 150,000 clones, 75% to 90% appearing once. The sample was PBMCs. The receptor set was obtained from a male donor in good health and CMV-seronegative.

The CDR3 loop is CASSGPKAGSSYNEQFF. The CDR3 region has the DNA TGTGCCAGCAGCGGCCCTAAAGCGGGGAGCTCCTACAATGAGCAGTTCTTC. The chain joins TRBV7-9 to TRBJ2-1, with TRBD2 identical over 7 bases. Germline CDR1 reads SEHNR; CDR2 reads FQNEAQ (reference sequence). The CDR3 runs 17 residues. V dropped 5 bases and J dropped 0; count of bases not matched to a gene: 10. Combining the CDR3 with reference TRBV7-9 and TRBJ2-1 gives the whole variable domain DTGVSQNPRHKITKRGQNVTFRCDPISEHNRLYWYRQTLGQGPEFLTYFQNEAQLEKSRLLSDRFSAERPKGSFSTLEIQRTEQGDSAMYLCASSGPKAGSSYNEQFFGPGTRLTVL.

DNA of the CDR3: TGTGCCAGCTCTCGGACAGCCTACGAGCAGTACTTC. Translation gives CASSRTAYEQYF. The chain couples TRBV18 to TRBJ2-7; D is possibly TRBD1 (6 bases). The germline V gene has CDR1 KGHSH and CDR2 LQKENI. Trimming shortened V by 6 bases and J by 2 bases, and 8 bases separated the two germline ends. The CDR3 is 12 amino acids.

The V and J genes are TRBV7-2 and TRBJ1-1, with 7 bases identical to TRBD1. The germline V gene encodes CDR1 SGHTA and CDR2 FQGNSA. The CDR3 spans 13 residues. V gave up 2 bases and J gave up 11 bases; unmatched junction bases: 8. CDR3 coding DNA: TGTGCCAGCAGCTTACCGGGACAGCCAGCGGCTTTCTTT. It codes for CASSLPGQPAAFF.

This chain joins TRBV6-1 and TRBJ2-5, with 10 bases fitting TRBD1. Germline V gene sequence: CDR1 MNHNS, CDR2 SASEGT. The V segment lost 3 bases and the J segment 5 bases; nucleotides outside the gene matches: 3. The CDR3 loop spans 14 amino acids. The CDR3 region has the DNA TGTGCCAGCAGTGAGGGGACAGGGGAGGAGACCCAGTACTTC. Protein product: CASSEGTGEETQYF.

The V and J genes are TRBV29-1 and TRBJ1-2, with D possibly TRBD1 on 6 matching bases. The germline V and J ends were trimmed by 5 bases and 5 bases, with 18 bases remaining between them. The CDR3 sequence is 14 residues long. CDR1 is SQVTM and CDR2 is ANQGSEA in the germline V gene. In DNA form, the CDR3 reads TGCAGCGTTTTAACCGGGACATTGACGTATGGCTACACCTTC. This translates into CSVLTGTLTYGYTF.

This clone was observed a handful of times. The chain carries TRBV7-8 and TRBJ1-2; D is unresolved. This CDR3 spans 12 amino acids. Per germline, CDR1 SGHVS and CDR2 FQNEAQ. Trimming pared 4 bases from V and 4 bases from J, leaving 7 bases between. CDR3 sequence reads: CASSSTAYGYTF. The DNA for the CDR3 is TGTGCCAGCAGCTCTACTGCCTATGGCTACACCTTC.

CDR3 sequence (DNA): TGCGCCAGCAGCTCCAGGGATGACACTGAAGCTTTCTTT. Translated, it gives CASSSRDDTEAFF. The chain has TRBV5-1 and TRBJ1-1; TRBD1 might be the D (5 bases). Germline CDR1 reads SGHRS; CDR2 reads YFSETQ. V lost 3 bases and J lost 3, with 9 bases in between. The CDR3 spans 13 residues.

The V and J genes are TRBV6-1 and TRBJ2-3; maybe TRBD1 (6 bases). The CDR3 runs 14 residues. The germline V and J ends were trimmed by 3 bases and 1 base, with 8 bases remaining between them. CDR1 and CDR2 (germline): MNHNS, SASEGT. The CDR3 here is CASSDNRGTDTQYF. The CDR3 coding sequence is TGTGCCAGCAGTGACAACAGGGGCACAGATACGCAGTATTTT.

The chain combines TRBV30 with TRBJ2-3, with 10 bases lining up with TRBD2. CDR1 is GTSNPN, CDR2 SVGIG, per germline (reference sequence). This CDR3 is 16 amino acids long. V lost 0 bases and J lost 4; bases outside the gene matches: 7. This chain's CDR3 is CAWSVRVSGGPDTQYF. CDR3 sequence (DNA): TGTGCCTGGAGTGTCAGGGTTAGCGGGGGGCCAGATACGCAGTATTTT.

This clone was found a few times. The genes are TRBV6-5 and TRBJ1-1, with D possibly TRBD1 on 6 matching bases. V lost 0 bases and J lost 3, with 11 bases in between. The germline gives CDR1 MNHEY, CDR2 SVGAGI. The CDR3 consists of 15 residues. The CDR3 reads CASSYSGGAYTEAFF. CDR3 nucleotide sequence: TGTGCCAGCAGTTACTCGGGGGGGGCTTACACTGAAGCTTTCTTT.

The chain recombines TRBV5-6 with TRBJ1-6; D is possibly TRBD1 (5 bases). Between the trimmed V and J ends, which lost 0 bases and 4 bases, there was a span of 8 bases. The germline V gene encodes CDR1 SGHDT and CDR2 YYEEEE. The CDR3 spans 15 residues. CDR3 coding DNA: TGTGCCAGCAGCTTGGTAGGGGTTTATAATTCACCCCTCCACTTT. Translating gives CASSLVGVYNSPLHF.

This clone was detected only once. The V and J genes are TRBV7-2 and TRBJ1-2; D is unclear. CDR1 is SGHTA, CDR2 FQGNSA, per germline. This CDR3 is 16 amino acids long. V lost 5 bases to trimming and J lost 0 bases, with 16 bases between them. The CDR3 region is CASSLSGTGANYGYTF. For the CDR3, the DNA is TGTGCCAGCAGCCTAAGCGGTACGGGAGCTAACTATGGCTACACCTTC.

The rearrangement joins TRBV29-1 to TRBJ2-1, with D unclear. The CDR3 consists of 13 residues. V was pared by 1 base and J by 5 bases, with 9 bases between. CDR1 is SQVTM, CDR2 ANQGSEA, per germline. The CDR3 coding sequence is TGCAGCGTTGAAGTGACTCGGGACAATGAGCAGTTCTTC. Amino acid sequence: CSVEVTRDNEQFF.

CDR3 in DNA: TGTGCCAGCAGTTATTCAGCCCCCGGACTCGCCTACGAGCAGTACTTC. Translated: CASSYSAPGLAYEQYF. The chain combines TRBV6-5 with TRBJ2-7, with D tentatively TRBD2 (5 bases). Trimming shortened V by 3 bases and J by 2 bases, and 17 bases separated the two germline ends. Germline assignment: CDR1 MNHEY and CDR2 SVGAGI. The CDR3 extends over 16 amino acids.

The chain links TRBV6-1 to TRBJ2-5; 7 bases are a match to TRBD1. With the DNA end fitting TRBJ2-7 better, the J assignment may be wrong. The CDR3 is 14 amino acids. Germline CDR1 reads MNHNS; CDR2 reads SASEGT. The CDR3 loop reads CASRGYRGSYEQYF. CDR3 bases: TGTGCCAGCAGGGGCTACAGGGGCTCCTACGAGCAGTACTTC.

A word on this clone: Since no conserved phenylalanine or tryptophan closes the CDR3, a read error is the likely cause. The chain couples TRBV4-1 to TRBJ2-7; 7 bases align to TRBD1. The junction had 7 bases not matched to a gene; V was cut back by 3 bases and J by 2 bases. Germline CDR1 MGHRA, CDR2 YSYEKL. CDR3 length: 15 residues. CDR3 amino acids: CASSQGTVSAYEQYL. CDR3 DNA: TGCGCCAGCAGCCAGGGGACAGTTTCGGCCTACGAGCAGTACCTC.

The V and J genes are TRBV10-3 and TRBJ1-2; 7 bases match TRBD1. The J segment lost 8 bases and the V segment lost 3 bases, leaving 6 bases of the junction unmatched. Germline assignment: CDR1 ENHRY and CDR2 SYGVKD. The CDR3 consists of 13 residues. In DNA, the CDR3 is TGTGCCATCAGTGACCGACAGGGCGCAGGCTACACCTTC. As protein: CAISDRQGAGYTF.

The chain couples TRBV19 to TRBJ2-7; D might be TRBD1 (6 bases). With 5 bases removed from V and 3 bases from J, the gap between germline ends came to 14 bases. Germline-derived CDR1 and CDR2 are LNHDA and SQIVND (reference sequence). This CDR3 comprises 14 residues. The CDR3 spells CASSPLGRGYEQYF. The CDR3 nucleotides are TGTGCCAGTAGTCCCCTGGGCAGGGGCTACGAGCAGTACTTC. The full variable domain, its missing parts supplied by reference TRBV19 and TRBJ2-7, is DGGITQSPKYLFRKEGQNVTLSCEQNLNHDAMYWYRQDPGQGLRLIYYSQIVNDFQKGDIAEGYSVSREKKESFPLTVTSAQKNPTAFYLCASSPLGRGYEQYFGPGTRLTVT.